This T cell receptor (beta chain) was captured in a study of blood T cell repertoires in COVID-19. This CDR3 comprises 13 residues. CDR1 is SEHNR and CDR2 is FQNEAQ in the germline V gene (reference sequence). V gave up 5 bases and J gave up 8 bases; unmatched junction bases: 6. Profiling relied on immunoSEQ multiplex PCR, and the TCRdb table lists in-frame clones only, not all of them. The sample comprises almost 400,000 clones, around 87% of which are singletons, and about 2.3% rests with the top ten. This sequence originates from a woman aged 60-70 years with COVID-19, enrolled during active disease. V and J are TRBV7-9 and TRBJ1-2, with 9 bases identical to TRBD1. The sample comprised peripheral blood. The CDR3 coding sequence is TGTGCCAGCAGCCCGGGACAGGGACAAGGCTACACCTTC. Amino acids: CASSPGQGQGYTF.